The T cell receptor beta chain described here comes from a study of blood T cell repertoires in COVID-19. At the level of the study: COVID-19 samples collected from the United States, Italy and Spain covered acute and convalescent phases.

This CDR3 region has 14 residues. Trimming shortened V by 0 bases and J by 4 bases, and 10 bases separated the two germline ends. Germline V lookup: CDR1 SGHDT, CDR2 YYEEEE. Libraries were prepared by immunoSEQ multiplex PCR; TCRdb keeps only in-frame clonotypes and omits some of them. The sample carries hundreds of thousands of clones, over 75% recorded once. The sequence was collected from a man aged 25-40 years who had recovered from COVID-19. The chain links TRBV5-6 to TRBJ1-2; D ambiguous. The specimen sequenced was PBMCs or T cells enriched from blood (not recorded which). The CDR3 here is CASSLAGRRYGYTF. CDR3 in DNA: TGTGCCAGCAGCTTGGCTGGCAGGCGCTATGGCTACACCTTC.